One and the same sample provided the 16 T cell receptor beta chains below, sequenced in a study of T cells in Graves' hyperthyroidism and ophthalmopathy. Amplified regions were TCR beta CDR3 sequences from RNA transcripts. TCR CDR3 underwent first-round RT-PCR with the HTBI primer set. TCRdb passed the multiplex PCR reads through MiXCR, listing each CDR3 protein once. The table has under 650,000 distinct CDR3 sequences, around 15% seen once; the top ten hold 3.5% to 4%. Material: blood. Source of these receptors: a woman younger than 45 with Graves' hyperthyroidism.

The V call is TRBV5-4, the J call TRBJ2-7; 8 bases match TRBD1. There are 14 residues in the CDR3. V was clipped by 6 bases and J by 3 bases; unmatched bases: 8. Germline assignment: CDR1 SGHNT and CDR2 YYREEE (reference sequence). The CDR3 DNA follows: TGTGCCAGCAACGATGACAGGGGTGACTACGAGCAGTACTTC. Protein sequence: CASNDDRGDYEQYF.

This clonotype was counted at least ten times. This rearrangement joins TRBV11-2 to TRBJ2-1, with D unclear. The germline V and J ends were trimmed by 5 bases and 3 bases, with 11 bases remaining between them. This CDR3 is 14 amino acids long. Germline V gene data show CDR1 as SGHAT and CDR2 as FQNNGV. The CDR3 reads CASSRDLGYNEQFF. The CDR3 DNA reads TGTGCCAGCAGCAGGGATTTAGGCTACAATGAGCAGTTCTTC.

Worth noting for this clonotype: A clone one base away is much larger, so this may be a read error. The chain carries TRBV12-5 and TRBJ2-7; a possible D gene is TRBD1 (6 bases). The CDR3 is made up of 12 amino acids. Germline CDR1 LGHNT, CDR2 FRNRAP. The CDR3 sequence is CASGYRVYEPYF. The CDR3 nucleotides read TGTGCTAGTGGCTACAGGGTTTACGAGCCGTACTTC.

This clonotype was recorded many times. The V and J genes are TRBV5-6 and TRBJ2-5, with 9 bases identical to TRBD1. The length of the CDR3 is 16 residues. Germline trimming cut 2 bases from V and 5 bases from J; bases unmatched to any gene: 10. Germline CDR1 SGHDT, CDR2 YYEEEE. Written as DNA, the CDR3 is TGTGCCAGCAGCTTCCCGGACAGGGGAAGTTCGGAGACCCAGTACTTC. This codes for CASSFPDRGSSETQYF.

This clonotype was seen many times. This chain uses TRBV12-3 or TRBV12-4 with TRBJ2-7; 8 nucleotides match TRBD1. The ends lost 6 bases at V and 7 bases at J; junction bases unmatched: 11. The length of the CDR3 is 14 residues. Here the CDR3 reads CASSLRLDRVEQYF. CDR3 sequence (DNA): TGTGCCAGCAGCCTTAGGCTGGACAGGGTTGAGCAGTACTTC.

This clonotype was seen repeatedly, ten times or more. This rearrangement joins TRBV7-8 to TRBJ2-5; TRBD2 matches at 9 bases. Germline-derived CDR1 and CDR2 are SGHVS and FQNEAQ. The J segment lost 2 bases and the V segment lost 4 bases, leaving 8 bases of the junction unmatched. The CDR3 is 16 amino acids. The CDR3 DNA reads as TGTGCCAGCAGCTCACTAGCGGGCCTATTACAAGAGACCCAGTACTTC. Amino acid sequence: CASSSLAGLLQETQYF.

The V gene is TRBV28, the J gene TRBJ1-4; 8 positions match TRBD1. Germline loops: CDR1 MDHEN, CDR2 SYDVKM. The CDR3 runs to 16 residues. Germline trimming cut 1 base from V and 7 bases from J; bases unmatched to any gene: 8. This chain's CDR3 is CASSLFVGTGSEKLFF. The CDR3 region has the DNA TGTGCCAGCAGTTTATTCGTCGGGACAGGTAGTGAAAAACTGTTTTTT.

At least ten counts were recorded for this clonotype. This sequence joins TRBV6-6 and TRBJ2-3, with no clear D. Trimming took 1 base from V and 2 from J, leaving 10 bases between them. This CDR3 is built from 15 residues. Germline CDR1 and CDR2: MNHNY and SVGAGI (reference sequence). CDR3 in amino acids: CASSYLKPVTDTQYF. CDR3 coding DNA: TGTGCCAGCAGTTACTTGAAACCGGTCACAGATACGCAGTATTTT.

This chain joins TRBV9 and TRBJ1-2; D gene unclear. The CDR3 is 15 amino acids. Germline CDR1 and CDR2: SGDLS and YYNGEE. V was cut by 0 bases and J by 0 bases, with 9 bases left in between. CDR3 bases: TGTGCCAGCAGCGTAGGCGGCACTACTAACTATGGCTACACCTTC. Encoded protein: CASSVGGTTNYGYTF. Filled out from reference TRBV9 and TRBJ1-2, the complete variable domain reads DSGVTQTPKHLITATGQRVTLRCSPRSGDLSVYWYQQSLDQGLQFLIQYYNGEERAKGNILERFSAQQFPDLHSELNLSSLELGDSALYFCASSVGGTTNYGYTFGSGTRLTVV.

CDR3 sequence: CASSPDRFGANVLTF. The CDR3 DNA reads as TGTGCCAGCAGCCCGGACAGGTTTGGGGCCAACGTCCTGACTTTC. The chain carries TRBV6-1 and TRBJ2-6, with 7 bases matching TRBD1. Germline lookup yields CDR1 MNHNS and CDR2 SASEGT. V lost 6 bases and J lost 3; bases outside the gene matches: 5. CDR3 length: 15 residues.

This clonotype has only a few counts. CDR3 sequence (DNA): TGCGCCATTAATCGGCTGTGGGGAAACACCATATATTTT. It is translated as CAINRLWGNTIYF. The chain recombines TRBV5-1 with TRBJ1-3; no definite D call. Germline CDR1 SGHRS, CDR2 YFSETQ. CDR3 length: 13 residues. Trimming pared 9 bases from V and 4 bases from J, leaving 14 bases between.

This chain connects TRBV20-1 to TRBJ2-7; 14 positions agree with TRBD2. Germline V gene data show CDR1 as DFQATT and CDR2 as SNEGSKA (reference sequence). This CDR3 has 15 amino acids. V was pared by 5 bases and J by 3 bases, with 6 bases of the junction left unmatched. The CDR3 bases are TGCAGTGCTGCAACCGGGACTAGCGGGAGCTACGAGCAGTACTTC. It is translated as CSAATGTSGSYEQYF.

This rearrangement joins TRBV20-1 to TRBJ2-3; D ambiguous. The CDR3 sequence is 15 residues long. V was trimmed by 5 bases and J by 0 bases, leaving 15 bases between them. Germline CDR1 reads DFQATT; CDR2 reads SNEGSKA (reference sequence). The CDR3 region is CSAELQRASTDTQYF. The DNA for the CDR3 is TGCAGTGCTGAACTTCAGAGAGCTAGCACAGATACGCAGTATTTT.

This clonotype was seen at least ten times. The CDR3 protein is CAWGRRASYNEQFF. The CDR3 DNA reads TGTGCCTGGGGGAGACGAGCGTCCTACAATGAGCAGTTCTTC. This chain connects TRBV30 to TRBJ2-1; possible D gene TRBD2, 5 bases. Per the germline V gene, CDR1 is GTSNPN and CDR2 is SVGIG (reference sequence). The CDR3 sequence is 14 residues long. Trimming removed 5 bases at V and 1 base at J, with 12 bases between.

There are many counts of this clonotype. The chain has TRBV6-1 and TRBJ1-1; 9 positions agree with TRBD1. The germline V gene encodes CDR1 MNHNS and CDR2 SASEGT. This CDR3 region has 16 residues. The J segment lost 10 bases and the V segment lost 3 bases, leaving 15 bases of the junction unmatched. The CDR3 DNA reads as TGTGCCAGCAGTGATGTCCGACAGGGGGGCTATTCTACAGCTTTCTTT. It specifies CASSDVRQGGYSTAFF.

This clonotype turned up a few times. The rearrangement links TRBV30 to TRBJ1-6, with D perhaps TRBD1 (6 bases). Trimming took off 0 bases at V and 10 bases at J, with 10 bases between the two ends. Germline V gene sequence: CDR1 GTSNPN, CDR2 SVGIG (reference sequence). The CDR3 loop spans 13 amino acids. The CDR3 DNA follows: TGTGCCTGGAGTGTAGGGGGGGGATCACCCCTCCACTTT. Translating gives CAWSVGGGSPLHF. The full variable domain, its missing parts supplied by reference TRBV30 and TRBJ1-6, is SQTIHQWPATLVQPVGSPLSLECTVEGTSNPNLYWYRQAAGRGLQLLFYSVGIGQISSEVPQNLSASRPQDRQFILSSKKLLLSDSGFYLCAWSVGGGSPLHFGNGTRLTVT.